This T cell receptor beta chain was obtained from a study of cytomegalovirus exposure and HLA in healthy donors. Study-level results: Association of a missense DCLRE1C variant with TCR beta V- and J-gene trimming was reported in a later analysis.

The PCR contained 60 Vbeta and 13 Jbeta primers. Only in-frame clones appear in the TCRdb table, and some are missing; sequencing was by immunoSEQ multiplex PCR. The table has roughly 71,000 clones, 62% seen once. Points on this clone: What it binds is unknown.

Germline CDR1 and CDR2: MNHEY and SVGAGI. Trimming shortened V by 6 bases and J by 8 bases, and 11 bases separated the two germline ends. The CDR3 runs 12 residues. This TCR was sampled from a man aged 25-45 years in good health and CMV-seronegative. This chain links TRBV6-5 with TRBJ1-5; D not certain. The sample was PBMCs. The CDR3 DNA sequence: TGTGCCAGCAGGACCCTCGGGGAGCCCCAGCATTTT. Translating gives CASRTLGEPQHF.